A single sample is the source of the 30 T cell receptor beta chains below, sequenced in a study of CD8+ T cells in alopecia areata (dated by TCRdb to 2017 to 2018). What this sample's time point label stands for: roughly 24 weeks on oral tofacitinib. In the paper's terms, the treatment or condition label means: oral pan-JAK inhibitor, 5-10 mg twice daily. The protocol used for the library was the immunoSEQ multiplex PCR assay. For TCR sequencing, RNA was extracted from every sample and reverse transcribed into cDNA to serve as template. TCRdb mirrors the immuneACCESS table, restricted to in-frame sequences. Some clones are absent from its copies; in checked studies, under half trace to an unresolved V gene, and the reason for the others is unknown. The sample has around 270,000 clones on record, 58% of them singletons. The top ten clones comprise under 2% of the sample. Sequenced here: CD4+ T cells sorted from blood, sampled at week 24, from a patient treated with tofacitinib. The receptors were sampled from a human donor with alopecia areata.

This clone was seen more than once but under ten times. The J gene is TRBJ1-5, the V gene TRBV5-1; TRBD1 matches at 7 bases. Germline V gives CDR1 SGHRS, CDR2 YFSETQ. The CDR3 is 15 amino acids. V was pared by 0 bases and J by 2 bases, with 2 bases of the junction left unmatched. DNA for the CDR3: TGCGCCAGCAGCTTGGAAGGGGGCGGCAATCAGCCCCAGCATTTT. Translated: CASSLEGGGNQPQHF.

This clone has a handful of counts. The chain carries TRBV19 and TRBJ2-3, with 8 bases fitting TRBD1. With 5 bases clipped from V and 2 bases from J, the junction kept 3 bases outside the gene matches. Germline CDR1 reads LNHDA; CDR2 reads SQIVND (reference sequence). The CDR3 consists of 14 residues. CDR3 sequence: CASSLGQATDTQYF. The DNA of the CDR3 is TGTGCCAGTAGTTTGGGACAGGCCACAGATACGCAGTATTTT.

V is TRBV30 and J is TRBJ2-1, with no clear D. Trimming removed 0 bases from V and 0 bases from J, with 6 bases in between. CDR3 length: 14 amino acids. From germline, CDR1 is GTSNPN and CDR2 SVGIG (reference sequence). The CDR3 reads CAWSVRISYNEQFF. In DNA form, the CDR3 reads TGTGCCTGGAGTGTACGGATCTCCTACAATGAGCAGTTCTTC.

This clone was detected once. This chain joins TRBV30 and TRBJ1-5; TRBD1 might be the D (6 bases). Trimming took off 5 bases at V and 5 bases at J, with 13 bases between the two ends. CDR3 length equals 13 residues. Germline values: CDR1 GTSNPN, CDR2 SVGIG (reference sequence). The CDR3 reads CAWVDSEHQPQHF. The CDR3 DNA is TGTGCCTGGGTGGACAGTGAACATCAGCCCCAGCATTTT.

This chain links TRBV4-1 with TRBJ2-5, with a tentative D call TRBD2 (6 bases). Germline CDR1 is MGHRA and CDR2 is YSYEKL. V lost 4 bases and J 5 bases, leaving 20 bases between the germline ends. The CDR3 runs to 16 residues. The CDR3 loop is CASSPNYPTGRETQYF. CDR3 nucleotide sequence: TGCGCCAGCAGCCCTAACTACCCGACGGGGAGGGAGACCCAGTACTTC.

The rearrangement links TRBV4-2 to TRBJ2-7, with D unclear. V gave up 1 base and J gave up 4 bases, with 14 bases separating them. The V gene's germline CDR1 is LGHNA and CDR2 YNFKEQ. CDR3 size: 15 residues. The CDR3: CASSQVPGSMYEQYF. CDR3 nucleotides: TGTGCCAGCAGCCAAGTCCCCGGGTCCATGTACGAGCAGTACTTC.

The rearrangement joins TRBV6-5 to TRBJ1-3, with D unclear. The V and J ends lost 4 bases and 0 bases respectively, with 10 bases between them. This CDR3 region has 15 residues. CDR1 MNHEY and CDR2 SVGAGI come from the germline V gene. The CDR3 coding sequence is TGTGCCAGCAGTTCCCCGATCGACTCTGGAAACACCATATATTTT. Amino acid sequence: CASSSPIDSGNTIYF.

The chain carries TRBV30 and TRBJ2-7; a possible D gene is TRBD2 (6 bases). Deletions cut 0 bases from V and 6 bases from J, with 18 bases between. Germline V lookup: CDR1 GTSNPN, CDR2 SVGIG (reference sequence). This CDR3 contains 15 residues. The CDR3 region has the DNA TGTGCCTGGAGTGTACTGAGCCCCTGGCGGGGCGAGCAGTACTTC. Translating it yields CAWSVLSPWRGEQYF.

This clone was detected only a few times. The V and J genes are TRBV5-4 and TRBJ2-5, with unresolved D. The V end lost 3 bases, the J end lost 7 bases, and 10 bases lay between the germline ends. The CDR3 extends over 12 amino acids. The germline gives CDR1 SGHNT, CDR2 YYREEE (reference sequence). The CDR3 region is CASSSYAGTQYF. The CDR3 region has the DNA TGTGCCAGCAGCTCCTACGCAGGGACCCAGTACTTC.

This clone appeared once. The CDR3 DNA sequence: TGCAGTGAAGGGGGGGCAGGGGACACAGATACGCAGTATTTT. It yields the protein CSEGGAGDTDTQYF. The chain carries TRBV29-1 and TRBJ2-3; possible D gene TRBD2, 7 bases. The CDR3 covers 14 residues. Germline V gene sequence: CDR1 SQVTM, CDR2 ANQGSEA.

DNA for the CDR3: TGTGCCAGCAGTTTTTCGGCCGGAGGCTACACCTTC. Translation: CASSFSAGGYTF. The chain has TRBV6-5 and TRBJ1-2; D is ambiguous. Trimming left V 4 bases short and J 8 bases short, with 11 bases between. The length of the CDR3 is 12 residues. Germline loops: CDR1 MNHEY, CDR2 SVGAGI.

The V and J genes are TRBV10-3 and TRBJ2-7, with TRBD1 matching over 9 bases. V lost 6 bases to trimming and J lost 4 bases; unmatched junction nucleotides: 7. Looked up from germline, CDR1 is ENHRY and CDR2 is SYGVKD. The CDR3 covers 14 residues. The CDR3 protein is CAISPGTGRYEQYF. CDR3 nucleotide sequence: TGTGCCATCAGCCCCGGGACAGGGCGGTACGAGCAGTACTTC.

The gene calls are TRBV30 and TRBJ1-1; D not certain. Germline CDR1 GTSNPN, CDR2 SVGIG (reference sequence). The CDR3 totals 14 residues. Trimming stripped 1 base from V and 1 base from J, with 10 bases between. CDR3 sequence reads: CAWSAQAPNTEAFF. CDR3 nucleotide sequence: TGTGCCTGGAGTGCTCAGGCACCGAACACTGAAGCTTTCTTT. Together with reference TRBV30 and TRBJ1-1, the CDR3 gives the full variable domain: SQTIHQWPATLVQPVGSPLSLECTVEGTSNPNLYWYRQAAGRGLQLLFYSVGIGQISSEVPQNLSASRPQDRQFILSSKKLLLSDSGFYLCAWSAQAPNTEAFFGQGTRLTVV.

This clone has more than one count but fewer than ten. The J gene is TRBJ2-7, the V gene TRBV5-1; 10 positions match TRBD1. The length of the CDR3 is 17 residues. After removal of 4 bases from V and 1 base from J, the junction contained 11 bases not matched to a gene. Germline CDR1 and CDR2: SGHRS and YFSETQ. CDR3 DNA: TGCGCCAGCAGCACATCCGTGGGGACAGGGGTTTCCTACGAGCAGTACTTC. Its translation is CASSTSVGTGVSYEQYF.

V and J are TRBV4-1 and TRBJ1-5; a possible D gene is TRBD1 (6 bases). The germline V gene has CDR1 MGHRA and CDR2 YSYEKL. The CDR3 totals 16 residues. Trimming shortened V by 0 bases and J by 8 bases, and 17 bases separated the two germline ends. CDR3: CASSQESGAGIKPQHF. CDR3 DNA sequence: TGCGCCAGCAGCCAAGAGTCGGGGGCAGGGATAAAGCCCCAGCATTTT.

The chain employs TRBV15 and TRBJ1-1; D is ambiguous. Trimming left V 0 bases short and J 6 bases short, with 14 bases between. This CDR3 is built from 15 residues. Germline lookup yields CDR1 LNHNV and CDR2 YYDKDF (reference sequence). CDR3 in amino acids: CATSRDPGVGSEAFF. In DNA form, the CDR3 reads TGTGCCACCAGCAGAGATCCTGGTGTTGGGTCTGAAGCTTTCTTT.

This clone was seen once. The V and J genes are TRBV6-9 and TRBJ2-2; no clear D gene. The V gene lost 6 bases and the J gene lost 7 bases, with 9 bases spanning the gap. Germline assignment: CDR1 MNHGY and CDR2 SVAAGI. The length of the CDR3 is 12 residues. The CDR3 region has the DNA TGTGCCAGCAGATCCTGGATCGGGGAGCTGTTTTTT. It translates to CASRSWIGELFF.

Only one count was recorded for this clone. CDR3 DNA: TGTGCCAGCAGTTCAGGGGAGATGTACCAAGAGACCCAGTACTTC. It translates to CASSSGEMYQETQYF. The chain employs TRBV28 and TRBJ2-5; a weak D match, TRBD1 (6 bases). The CDR3 contains 15 residues. V lost 4 bases and J 0 bases, leaving 12 bases between the germline ends. Germline lookup yields CDR1 MDHEN and CDR2 SYDVKM. Looking up the rest from reference TRBV28 and TRBJ2-5 gives the full variable domain: DVKVTQSSRYLVKRTGEKVFLECVQDMDHENMFWYRQDPGLGLRLIYFSYDVKMKEKGDIPEGYSVSREKKERFSLILESASTNQTSMYLCASSSGEMYQETQYFGPGTRLLVL.

This chain connects TRBV9 to TRBJ1-4; the D gene is possibly TRBD1 (5 bases). In germline, CDR1 is SGDLS, CDR2 YYNGEE. V dropped 0 bases and J dropped 7 bases, with 22 bases sitting between them. This CDR3 has 18 amino acids. In DNA, the CDR3 is TGTGCCAGCAGCGTAGCTCAAGAGACTCAGGGACTCCCTGAAAAACTGTTTTTT. This codes for CASSVAQETQGLPEKLFF.

The chain has TRBV6-5 and TRBJ1-3, with D uncertain. The ends were cut back, 5 bases at V and 8 bases at J, with 19 bases in the middle. The CDR3 spans 15 residues. CDR1 is MNHEY and CDR2 is SVGAGI in the germline V gene. DNA for the CDR3: TGTGCCAGCAGTCGGATGGCCCTACCGATGCACACCATATATTTT. Translation: CASSRMALPMHTIYF.

The rearrangement uses TRBV30 and TRBJ1-1, with unresolved D. V lost 1 base and J 1 base, leaving 10 bases between the germline ends. Germline V CDR1 and CDR2: GTSNPN, SVGIG (reference sequence). The CDR3 contains 14 residues. For the CDR3, the DNA is TGTGCCTGGAGTGCGAAGTCGGCGAACACTGAAGCTTTCTTT. Translated, it gives CAWSAKSANTEAFF.

This clone has only a few counts. The chain is built from TRBV30 and TRBJ1-5; TRBD1 agrees at 7 bases. Germline assignment: CDR1 GTSNPN and CDR2 SVGIG (reference sequence). This CDR3 spans 13 amino acids. Unmatched junction bases numbered 6, after V lost 5 bases and J lost 5 bases. CDR3 DNA sequence: TGTGCCTGGGGGGACAGTGAACATCAGCCCCAGCATTTT. It specifies CAWGDSEHQPQHF.

The chain carries TRBV29-1 and TRBJ1-1; D unresolved. Germline CDR1 SQVTM, CDR2 ANQGSEA. The CDR3 covers 14 residues. The V gene lost 4 bases and the J gene lost 4 bases, with 16 bases spanning the gap. The CDR3 is CSVVVNYPSTEAFF. In nucleotides, the CDR3 is TGCAGCGTTGTGGTTAACTATCCAAGCACTGAAGCTTTCTTT.

The V call is TRBV25-1, the J call TRBJ2-7, with D hard to call. CDR3 length: 11 residues. The V end lost 4 bases, the J end lost 4 bases, and 5 bases lay between the germline ends. Germline V gene data show CDR1 as MGHDK and CDR2 as SYGVNS. CDR3 loop: CASSAGYEQYF. The DNA for the CDR3 is TGTGCCAGCAGTGCTGGGTACGAGCAGTACTTC.

Only one count was recorded for this clone. The chain carries TRBV5-1 and TRBJ2-4; D is perhaps TRBD2 (5 bases). V shed 0 bases and J shed 0 bases, with 10 bases lying between them. The CDR3 totals 16 residues. The germline CDR1 and CDR2 sequences are SGHRS and YFSETQ. The CDR3 coding sequence is TGCGCCAGCAGCTTGGGGGAGATAATAGCCAAAAACATTCAGTACTTC. Translated: CASSLGEIIAKNIQYF. Using reference TRBV5-1 and TRBJ2-4 for the parts outside the CDR3, the full variable domain is KAGVTQTPRYLIKTRGQQVTLSCSPISGHRSVSWYQQTPGQGLQFLFEYFSETQRNKGNFPGRFSGRQFSNSRSEMNVSTLELGDSALYLCASSLGEIIAKNIQYFGAGTRLSVL.

This clone showed up just a few times. The gene calls are TRBV4-3 and TRBJ2-3, with 10 bases aligning to TRBD1. The CDR3 loop spans 16 amino acids. Trimming at V came to 1 base and at J to 4 bases, leaving 5 bases not matched to a gene. CDR1 LGHNA and CDR2 YSLEER come from the germline V gene. In nucleotides, the CDR3 is TGCGCCAGCAGCCAAGCTCCGGGACAGGGGTCAGATACGCAGTATTTT. The encoded protein is CASSQAPGQGSDTQYF.

The chain combines TRBV7-9 with TRBJ2-1; no definite D call. CDR3 length equals 12 residues. CDR1 and CDR2 (germline): SEHNR, FQNEAQ (reference sequence). V was shortened by 8 bases and J by 7 bases, with 12 bases between the two germline ends. The chain's CDR3 is CASSEIQNEQFF. DNA of the CDR3: TGTGCCAGCTCCGAGATACAGAATGAGCAGTTCTTC.

This clone was detected ten times or more. The same CDR3 arises from other DNA sequences in this sample as well. CDR3 amino acids: CASSSQETQYF. CDR3 bases: TGTGCCAGCAGTTCTCAAGAGACCCAGTACTTC. J is TRBJ2-5 and V is TRBV7-2, with no clear D. The CDR3 covers 11 residues. V lost 6 bases and J lost 2, with 4 bases in between. The germline CDR1 and CDR2 sequences are SGHTA and FQGNSA.

V is TRBV7-9 and J is TRBJ1-2; no reliable D call. Germline V gene lookup returns CDR1 SEHNR and CDR2 FQNEAQ (reference sequence). V dropped 0 bases and J dropped 5 bases, with 10 bases sitting between them. The CDR3 has 14 residues. CDR3 amino acids: CASSLAIRYYGYTF. In DNA, the CDR3 is TGTGCCAGCAGCTTAGCGATCAGATATTATGGCTACACCTTC.

The chain carries TRBV30 and TRBJ1-1; D unresolved. The V gene's germline CDR1 is GTSNPN and CDR2 SVGIG (reference sequence). This CDR3 comprises 11 residues. V lost 0 bases, J lost 7 bases, and 6 bases lay in between. The CDR3 region is CAWSVRREAFF. The DNA of the CDR3 is TGTGCCTGGAGTGTACGGCGTGAAGCTTTCTTT.